This T cell receptor (beta chain) was sequenced during a study of cytomegalovirus exposure and HLA in healthy donors. Broader study findings: A few of the chains that were CMV-associated were confirmed in vitro to be specific for CMV antigens. By a later analysis, the bulk of CMV-associated TCR beta chains appeared HLA-restricted. In an earlier analysis, most TCR beta V segments were productive about 90% or about 30% of the time.

The study ran its PCR with 60 Vbeta and 13 Jbeta primers. Repertoires were generated with immunoSEQ multiplex PCR, while TCRdb's copy carries only in-frame clones and drops some. There are some 100,000 clones in the sample; about 68% occur only once, and around 14% lies in the top ten. Germline values: CDR1 MGHRA, CDR2 YSYEKL. The CDR3 is made up of 17 amino acids. V shed 2 bases, J shed 2 bases, and the junction held 11 bases outside the gene matches. A remark on this clone: Its antigen is currently unknown.

The chain carries TRBV4-1 and TRBJ2-7; 8 bases are shared with TRBD1. The sequence was collected from a male donor in good health and CMV-seropositive. What was sequenced was PBMCs. DNA for the CDR3: TGCGCCAGCAGCCAAATGCGACCGGGACAGGTACCCTACGAGCAGTACTTC. This codes for CASSQMRPGQVPYEQYF.